The rows below give T cell receptor beta chains drawn from one sample of a study of T cells after yellow fever vaccination. TCRdb re-called the 5' RACE reads through MiXCR, storing one row per CDR3 protein. The sample has roughly 330,000 distinct CDR3 sequences; under 5% are singletons. Material: PBMCs, obtained 5 days after the yellow fever booster vaccination. These receptors were collected from a young man who received the YFV17D yellow fever vaccine. The CDR3 runs from the conserved cysteine through the conserved F or W. The D gene is left open where the match is weak. Clone size is shown for a subset of rows, as once, few, many or a class of expanded clone.

j_call: TRBJ2-7
v_call: TRBV29-1
clone_size: few
d_call: TRBD1
cdr3_aa: CSVEDQGQQAFYEQYF
cdr3_nt: TGCAGCGTTGAAGATCAGGGACAGCAGGCCTTCTACGAGCAGTACTTC

j_call: TRBJ1-1
v_call: TRBV24-1
clone_size: few
d_call: .
cdr3_aa: CATSEGNTEAFF
cdr3_nt: TGTGCCACCAGTGAAGGGAACACTGAAGCTTTCTTT

j_call: TRBJ2-5
v_call: TRBV5-1
clone_size: many
d_call: TRBD2
cdr3_aa: CASSLALAGAQETQYF
cdr3_nt: TGCGCCAGCAGCTTGGCTCTAGCGGGGGCCCAAGAGACCCAGTACTTC

j_call: TRBJ2-7
v_call: TRBV12-3/TRBV12-4
clone_size: many
d_call: .
cdr3_aa: CASSLGGGNEQYF
cdr3_nt: TGTGCCAGCAGTTTAGGAGGAGGGAACGAGCAGTACTTC

j_call: TRBJ2-1
v_call: TRBV6-2/TRBV6-3
clone_size: .
d_call: TRBD2
cdr3_aa: CASRRGWGGSYNEQFF
cdr3_nt: TGTGCCAGCAGGAGAGGGTGGGGGGGCTCCTACAATGAGCAGTTCTTC

j_call: TRBJ2-1
v_call: TRBV11-2
clone_size: many
d_call: TRBD1
cdr3_aa: CASSLDRHNEQFF
cdr3_nt: TGTGCCAGCAGCTTGGACAGGCACAATGAGCAGTTCTTC

j_call: TRBJ2-3
v_call: TRBV12-3/TRBV12-4
clone_size: .
d_call: TRBD2
cdr3_aa: CASSQLAGLDTQYF
cdr3_nt: TGTGCCAGCAGTCAACTAGCGGGGCTAGATACGCAGTATTTT

j_call: TRBJ2-1
v_call: TRBV18
clone_size: .
d_call: .
cdr3_aa: CASSGTRRSSYNEQFF
cdr3_nt: TGTGCCAGCTCAGGTACTAGGAGAAGCTCCTACAATGAGCAGTTCTTC

j_call: TRBJ1-1
v_call: TRBV20-1
clone_size: many
d_call: TRBD1
cdr3_aa: CSATDRATEAFF
cdr3_nt: TGCAGTGCAACCGACAGGGCCACTGAAGCTTTCTTT

j_call: TRBJ2-1
v_call: TRBV7-9
clone_size: many
d_call: TRBD2
cdr3_aa: CASSLVAAGEQFF
cdr3_nt: TGTGCCAGCAGCTTAGTGGCAGCGGGGGAGCAGTTCTTC

j_call: TRBJ1-6
v_call: TRBV14
clone_size: few
d_call: .
cdr3_aa: CASSQVSGAPLHF
cdr3_nt: TGTGCCAGCAGCCAAGTTTCCGGGGCACCCCTCCACTTT

j_call: TRBJ2-3
v_call: TRBV5-1
clone_size: .
d_call: TRBD2
cdr3_aa: CASSPPSGGASDTQYF
cdr3_nt: TGCGCCAGCAGCCCCCCCAGCGGGGGGGCATCAGATACGCAGTATTTT

j_call: TRBJ2-2
v_call: TRBV28
clone_size: many
d_call: .
cdr3_aa: CASSLGGYNTGELFF
cdr3_nt: TGTGCCAGCAGTTTGGGGGGTTATAACACCGGGGAGCTGTTTTTT

j_call: TRBJ2-4
v_call: TRBV5-4
clone_size: many
d_call: TRBD1
cdr3_aa: CASSRQGVAKNIQYF
cdr3_nt: TGTGCCAGCAGCCGACAGGGAGTAGCCAAAAACATTCAGTACTTC

j_call: TRBJ1-1
v_call: TRBV6-6
clone_size: few
d_call: .
cdr3_aa: CASSFPTENTEAFF
cdr3_nt: TGTGCCAGCAGTTTCCCGACAGAGAACACTGAAGCTTTCTTT

j_call: TRBJ1-2
v_call: TRBV6-5
clone_size: many
d_call: .
cdr3_aa: CASAPYERGLDGYTF
cdr3_nt: TGTGCCAGCGCCCCCTACGAGAGGGGCTTGGATGGCTACACCTTC

j_call: TRBJ2-1
v_call: TRBV29-1
clone_size: few
d_call: .
cdr3_aa: CSVPWAGLSINEQFF
cdr3_nt: TGCAGCGTCCCCTGGGCTGGGTTATCGATTAATGAGCAGTTCTTC

j_call: TRBJ1-2
v_call: TRBV7-3
clone_size: .
d_call: .
cdr3_aa: CASSPTRNYGYTF
cdr3_nt: TGTGCCAGCAGCCCGACAAGAAACTATGGCTACACCTTC

j_call: TRBJ1-1
v_call: TRBV5-1
clone_size: .
d_call: .
cdr3_aa: CASSPFSNYEAFF
cdr3_nt: TGCGCCAGCAGCCCATTTTCTAATTACGAAGCTTTCTTT

j_call: TRBJ1-6
v_call: TRBV12-3/TRBV12-4
clone_size: .
d_call: .
cdr3_aa: CASRQDSSPLHF
cdr3_nt: TGTGCCAGCAGGCAGGATTCTTCACCCCTCCACTTT

j_call: TRBJ2-3
v_call: TRBV5-1
clone_size: .
d_call: .
cdr3_aa: CASMEQGSDTQYF
cdr3_nt: TGCGCCAGCATGGAGCAGGGCTCAGATACGCAGTATTTT

j_call: TRBJ2-5
v_call: TRBV5-1
clone_size: .
d_call: TRBD1
cdr3_aa: CASSLGTGITQETQYF
cdr3_nt: TGCGCCAGCAGCTTGGGGACAGGGATTACCCAAGAGACCCAGTACTTC

j_call: TRBJ1-1
v_call: TRBV6-6
clone_size: few
d_call: .
cdr3_aa: CASSSNGHNTEAFF
cdr3_nt: TGTGCCAGCAGTTCCAACGGCCACAACACTGAAGCTTTCTTT

j_call: TRBJ2-5
v_call: TRBV25-1
clone_size: few
d_call: .
cdr3_aa: CASTVGGGRETQYF
cdr3_nt: TGTGCCAGCACGGTGGGGGGGGGCCGGGAGACCCAGTACTTC

j_call: TRBJ1-4
v_call: TRBV28
clone_size: many
d_call: .
cdr3_aa: CASSLQQANEKLFF
cdr3_nt: TGTGCCAGCAGTTTACAGCAGGCAAATGAAAAACTGTTTTTT

j_call: TRBJ1-2
v_call: TRBV30
clone_size: .
d_call: .
cdr3_aa: CAWSSPDYGYTF
cdr3_nt: TGTGCCTGGAGTAGTCCGGACTATGGCTACACCTTC

j_call: TRBJ1-3
v_call: TRBV3-1
clone_size: .
d_call: .
cdr3_aa: CASSMGRVSGNTIYF
cdr3_nt: TGTGCCAGCAGCATGGGACGGGTCTCTGGAAACACCATATATTTT

j_call: TRBJ2-5
v_call: TRBV3-1
clone_size: .
d_call: TRBD1
cdr3_aa: CASSPWTGSETQYF
cdr3_nt: TGTGCCAGCAGCCCTTGGACAGGGAGCGAGACCCAGTACTTC

j_call: TRBJ2-7
v_call: TRBV5-1
clone_size: .
d_call: .
cdr3_aa: CASSFSDVTYEQYF
cdr3_nt: TGCGCCAGCAGCTTCTCGGACGTTACCTACGAGCAGTACTTC

j_call: TRBJ2-2
v_call: TRBV19
clone_size: many
d_call: .
cdr3_aa: CANRGRGELFF
cdr3_nt: TGTGCCAATCGAGGTAGAGGGGAGCTGTTTTTT

j_call: TRBJ1-5
v_call: TRBV4-1
clone_size: .
d_call: .
cdr3_aa: CASSQRDVSNQPQHF
cdr3_nt: TGCGCCAGCAGCCAAAGGGATGTGAGCAATCAGCCCCAGCATTTT

j_call: TRBJ1-3
v_call: TRBV9
clone_size: .
d_call: .
cdr3_aa: CASSERNTIYF
cdr3_nt: TGTGCCAGCAGCGAAAGAAACACCATATATTTT

j_call: TRBJ1-2
v_call: TRBV3-2
clone_size: .
d_call: .
cdr3_aa: CASSQKLRDSYGYTF
cdr3_nt: TGTGCCAGCAGCCAAAAACTCCGGGACAGTTATGGCTACACCTTC

j_call: TRBJ1-1
v_call: TRBV10-3
clone_size: few
d_call: .
cdr3_aa: CAISDSMNTEAFF
cdr3_nt: TGTGCCATCAGTGATTCTATGAACACTGAAGCTTTCTTT

j_call: TRBJ1-4
v_call: TRBV7-2
clone_size: many
d_call: .
cdr3_aa: CASTSTGGVEKLFF
cdr3_nt: TGTGCCAGCACCTCGACCGGAGGGGTCGAAAAACTGTTTTTT

j_call: TRBJ2-3
v_call: TRBV19
clone_size: few
d_call: TRBD2
cdr3_aa: CASTTNIGTSGGDTQYF
cdr3_nt: TGTGCCAGTACAACAAACATAGGGACTAGCGGGGGGGATACGCAGTATTTT

j_call: TRBJ2-7
v_call: TRBV11-2
clone_size: few
d_call: .
cdr3_aa: CASSLLGRGSEQYF
cdr3_nt: TGTGCCAGCAGCTTACTAGGCAGGGGAAGCGAGCAGTACTTC

j_call: TRBJ1-1
v_call: TRBV7-2
clone_size: few
d_call: TRBD1
cdr3_aa: CASSRDRGKAFF
cdr3_nt: TGTGCCAGCAGCCGGGACAGGGGGAAAGCTTTCTTT

j_call: TRBJ2-2
v_call: TRBV27
clone_size: .
d_call: .
cdr3_aa: CASSYDANTGELFF
cdr3_nt: TGTGCCAGCAGTTACGACGCGAACACCGGGGAGCTGTTTTTT

j_call: TRBJ2-5
v_call: TRBV5-1
clone_size: .
d_call: TRBD2
cdr3_aa: CASSGGGLETQYF
cdr3_nt: TGCGCCAGCAGCGGCGGGGGATTGGAGACCCAGTACTTC

j_call: TRBJ1-2
v_call: TRBV15
clone_size: .
d_call: .
cdr3_aa: CATSRDAGPGGYGYTF
cdr3_nt: TGTGCCACCAGCAGAGATGCAGGTCCTGGGGGCTATGGCTACACCTTC

j_call: TRBJ2-5
v_call: TRBV24-1
clone_size: few
d_call: .
cdr3_aa: CATSDFTEETQYF
cdr3_nt: TGTGCCACCAGTGATTTCACAGAAGAGACCCAGTACTTC

j_call: TRBJ1-4
v_call: TRBV29-1
clone_size: few
d_call: .
cdr3_aa: CSVVRGAGEKLFF
cdr3_nt: TGCAGCGTTGTTCGGGGGGCGGGTGAAAAACTGTTTTTT

j_call: TRBJ1-4
v_call: TRBV7-2
clone_size: few
d_call: TRBD1
cdr3_aa: CASSEGQGNEKLFF
cdr3_nt: TGTGCCAGCAGCGAAGGACAGGGAAATGAAAAACTGTTTTTT

j_call: TRBJ1-1
v_call: TRBV12-3/TRBV12-4
clone_size: once
d_call: .
cdr3_aa: CASSLEQRNTEAFF
cdr3_nt: TGTGCCAGCAGTTTGGAACAGCGGAACACTGAAGCTTTCTTT

j_call: TRBJ2-6
v_call: TRBV7-2
clone_size: few
d_call: TRBD1
cdr3_aa: CASSPRDRGPGANVLTF
cdr3_nt: TGTGCCAGCAGCCCGCGGGACAGGGGGCCTGGGGCCAACGTCCTGACTTTC

j_call: TRBJ1-2
v_call: TRBV18
clone_size: .
d_call: .
cdr3_aa: CASSPPPGGFGYTF
cdr3_nt: TGTGCCAGCTCACCACCGCCCGGGGGCTTTGGCTACACCTTC

j_call: TRBJ2-1
v_call: TRBV7-2
clone_size: many
d_call: TRBD1
cdr3_aa: CASSLPTGQNNEQFF
cdr3_nt: TGTGCCAGCAGCTTACCGACAGGGCAGAACAATGAGCAGTTCTTC

j_call: TRBJ2-6
v_call: TRBV6-4
clone_size: many
d_call: .
cdr3_aa: CASSDSSSGANVLTF
cdr3_nt: TGTGCCAGCAGTGACTCCAGCTCTGGGGCCAACGTCCTGACTTTC

j_call: TRBJ2-6
v_call: TRBV20-1
clone_size: few
d_call: .
cdr3_aa: CSASAGGISGANVLTF
cdr3_nt: TGCAGTGCTAGTGCAGGGGGGATCTCTGGGGCCAACGTCCTGACTTTC

j_call: TRBJ2-3
v_call: TRBV9
clone_size: few
d_call: .
cdr3_aa: CASSVAGVGTDTQYF
cdr3_nt: TGTGCCAGCAGCGTAGCAGGGGTGGGCACAGATACGCAGTATTTT

j_call: TRBJ1-2
v_call: TRBV7-9
clone_size: few
d_call: .
cdr3_aa: CASSPVGRSGYTF
cdr3_nt: TGTGCCAGCAGCCCGGTAGGACGGAGTGGCTACACCTTC

j_call: TRBJ1-3
v_call: TRBV10-3
clone_size: .
d_call: .
cdr3_aa: CAISDLSGPSGNTIYF
cdr3_nt: TGTGCCATCAGTGATCTTTCGGGTCCTTCTGGAAACACCATATATTTT

j_call: TRBJ2-3
v_call: TRBV11-2
clone_size: many
d_call: .
cdr3_aa: CASSLIPDTQYF
cdr3_nt: TGTGCCAGCAGCTTAATCCCAGATACGCAGTATTTT

j_call: TRBJ2-1
v_call: TRBV4-2
clone_size: .
d_call: TRBD2
cdr3_aa: CASSTGPSGGHNEQFF
cdr3_nt: TGTGCCAGCAGCACCGGTCCTAGCGGGGGCCACAATGAGCAGTTCTTC

j_call: TRBJ2-1
v_call: TRBV2
clone_size: .
d_call: TRBD2
cdr3_aa: CASYRGAYNEQFF
cdr3_nt: TGTGCCAGCTATCGGGGGGCCTACAATGAGCAGTTCTTC

j_call: TRBJ2-1
v_call: TRBV7-2
clone_size: many
d_call: .
cdr3_aa: CASSSDSSGANEQFF
cdr3_nt: TGTGCCAGCAGCTCGGACAGCTCCGGGGCAAATGAGCAGTTCTTC

j_call: TRBJ1-1
v_call: TRBV29-1
clone_size: few
d_call: .
cdr3_aa: CSVDDRYTEAFF
cdr3_nt: TGCAGCGTTGATGACAGGTACACTGAAGCTTTCTTT

j_call: TRBJ1-1
v_call: TRBV2
clone_size: few
d_call: .
cdr3_aa: CASSESLPNTEAFF
cdr3_nt: TGTGCCAGCAGTGAATCCCTCCCGAACACTGAAGCTTTCTTT